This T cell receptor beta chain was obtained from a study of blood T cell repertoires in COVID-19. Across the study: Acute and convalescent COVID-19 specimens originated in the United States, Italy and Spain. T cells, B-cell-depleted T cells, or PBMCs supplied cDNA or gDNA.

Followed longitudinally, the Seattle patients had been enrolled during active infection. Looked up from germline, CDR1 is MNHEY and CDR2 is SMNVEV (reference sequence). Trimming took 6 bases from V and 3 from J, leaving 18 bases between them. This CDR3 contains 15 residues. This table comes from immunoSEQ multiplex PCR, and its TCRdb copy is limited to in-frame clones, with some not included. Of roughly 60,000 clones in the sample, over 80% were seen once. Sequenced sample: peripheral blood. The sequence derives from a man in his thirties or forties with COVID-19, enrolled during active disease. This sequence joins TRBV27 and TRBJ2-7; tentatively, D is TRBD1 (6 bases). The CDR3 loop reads CASRPDRPPCYEQYF. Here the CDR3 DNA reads TGTGCCAGCAGACCAGACAGGCCGCCTTGCTACGAGCAGTACTTC.